This TCR beta chain was found in a study of vaccination and CD4 T cells after COVID-19. Study-wide findings and caveats: The study found median SARS-CoV-2-reactive clonotypes rising from about 20 to 38, not significantly.

Once obtained from cultured CD4+ T cells, the DNA was sequenced using the Oncomine TCR Beta short-read assay. From cultured CD4+ T cells, genomic DNA was extracted. MiXCR, run by TCRdb on the PCR reads, gives a single entry per CDR3 protein. The sample has thousands of distinct CDR3 sequences, about 50% seen once; the top ten hold under 13%. Treatment described: roughly 10-day PBMC culture with coronavirus spike peptide pools or control peptides (ViraFEST assay). Gathering of the CD4+ T cells, from the unexposed donor, took place before the COVID-19 pandemic (2011-2018). Both day 3 and day 7 involved replacing half of the medium with fresh IL-2 medium. CDR3 length: 18 residues. Germline V gene lookup returns CDR1 MNHEY and CDR2 SVGEGT. Trimming took 5 bases from V and 0 from J; bases not matched to a gene: 10. About this clonotype: Its specificity is unknown.

The source material was CD4+ T cells from blood, cultured in vitro. The sequence came from a human donor in good health. The chain is built from TRBV6-2 or TRBV6-3 and TRBJ2-6, with 7 nucleotides matching TRBD1. The CDR3 loop is CASSPTGAKISGANVLTF. The CDR3 DNA follows: TGTGCCAGCAGTCCAACAGGGGCAAAGATCTCTGGGGCCAACGTCCTGACTTTC.